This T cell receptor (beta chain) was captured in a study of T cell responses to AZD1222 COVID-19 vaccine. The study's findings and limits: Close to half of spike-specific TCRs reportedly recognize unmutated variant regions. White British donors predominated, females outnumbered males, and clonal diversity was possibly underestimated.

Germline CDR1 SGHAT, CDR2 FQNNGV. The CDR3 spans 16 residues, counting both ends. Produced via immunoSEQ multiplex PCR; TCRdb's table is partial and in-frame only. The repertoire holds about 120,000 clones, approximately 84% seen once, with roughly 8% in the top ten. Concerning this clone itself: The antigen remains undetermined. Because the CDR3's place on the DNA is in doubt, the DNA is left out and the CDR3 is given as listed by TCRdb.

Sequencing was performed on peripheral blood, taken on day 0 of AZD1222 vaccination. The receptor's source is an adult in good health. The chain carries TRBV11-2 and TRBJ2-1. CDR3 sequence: CASSLEGLLRANEQFF.